This TCR beta chain was recovered during a study of blood T cell repertoires in COVID-19. Original analysis: For nucleated cells, counts were estimated from reference gene primer amplification. TCRdb keeps only in-frame clones here, not all; method: immunoSEQ multiplex PCR. V, J and clone size were drawn from that table, and D and trimming were deduced from the DNA. The sample shows about 260,000 clones, around 88% of them seen only once. V lost 0 bases to trimming and J lost 5 bases, with 9 bases between them. The germline CDR1 and CDR2 sequences are GTSNPN and SVGIG (reference sequence). The CDR3 sequence is 13 residues long.

The chain is built from TRBV30 and TRBJ2-3; D is possibly TRBD2 (6 bases). Sequencing was done on a sample of PBMCs or T cells enriched from blood (not recorded which). The TCR comes from a woman in her thirties or forties with acute COVID-19. CDR3 region: CAWSVMEGDTQYF. CDR3 DNA sequence: TGTGCCTGGAGTGTAATGGAGGGAGATACGCAGTATTTT.